One sample yielded the 11 T cell receptor beta chains listed below, sequenced in a study of blood T cell repertoires in COVID-19. The protocol was immunoSEQ multiplex PCR, while the TCRdb copy is restricted to in-frame clones and leaves out a portion. The profile shows about 81,000 clones, approximately 92% of them singletons. Specimen: peripheral blood. These receptors all come from a woman older than 75 with active COVID-19.

V is TRBV18 and J is TRBJ2-2, with 13 bases matching TRBD2. The CDR3 length is 14 residues. V gave up 8 bases and J gave up 7 bases; unmatched junction bases: 4. Germline loops: CDR1 KGHSH, CDR2 LQKENI. CDR3 sequence (DNA): TGTGCCAGCCACGGACTAGCGGGAGACGGGGAGCTGTTTTTT. This encodes CASHGLAGDGELFF.

The chain has TRBV27 and TRBJ2-7, with 8 positions matching TRBD1. V was pared by 5 bases and J by 5 bases, with 8 bases of the junction left unmatched. CDR1 and CDR2 (germline): MNHEY, SMNVEV (reference sequence). This CDR3 has 14 amino acids. Written as DNA, the CDR3 is TGTGCCAGCAGTCAAAGACAGGGGATTCACGAGCAGTACTTC. Amino acids: CASSQRQGIHEQYF.

This clone was counted between two and nine times. V and J are TRBV7-2 and TRBJ2-1; possibly TRBD1 for D (6 bases). Trimming took 1 base from V and 5 from J, leaving 12 bases between them. The germline V gene has CDR1 SGHTA and CDR2 FQGNSA. The CDR3 consists of 15 residues. The CDR3 coding sequence is TGTGCCAGCAGCTTAGAGGGGGAGTCGCACAATGAGCAGTTCTTC. This encodes CASSLEGESHNEQFF.

V and J are TRBV6-5 and TRBJ2-7; possible D gene TRBD1, 6 bases. The length of the CDR3 is 14 residues. Trimming removed 0 bases at V and 2 bases at J, with 8 bases between. Per germline, CDR1 MNHEY and CDR2 SVGAGI. The CDR3 reads CASSYSRTAYEQYF. DNA of the CDR3: TGTGCCAGCAGTTACTCTCGGACAGCCTACGAGCAGTACTTC.

The chain links TRBV9 to TRBJ2-7; D is possibly TRBD2 (5 bases). Germline V lookup: CDR1 SGDLS, CDR2 YYNGEE. V was cut by 3 bases and J by 6 bases, with 22 bases left in between. This CDR3 contains 16 residues. CDR3 in amino acids: CASSALSDSRVGEQYF. In nucleotides, the CDR3 is TGTGCCAGCAGCGCCCTCTCGGATTCGCGGGTAGGCGAGCAGTACTTC.

The chain joins TRBV27 to TRBJ2-2; 8 nucleotides align to TRBD1. Per germline, CDR1 MNHEY and CDR2 SMNVEV (reference sequence). V lost 4 bases, J lost 7 bases, and 5 bases stayed unmatched. The CDR3 is made up of 14 amino acids. CDR3 DNA: TGTGCCAGCAGTTCCCGGACAGGGAACGGGGAGCTGTTTTTT. Translated: CASSSRTGNGELFF.

In this sample, this clone turned up once. This chain uses TRBV5-1 with TRBJ1-6; TRBD1 agrees at 7 bases. J lost 5 bases, V lost 7 bases, and 6 bases had no gene match. In germline, CDR1 is SGHRS, CDR2 YFSETQ. The length of the CDR3 is 14 residues. DNA for the CDR3: TGCGCCAGCGGAATGGGACAGCATAATTCACCCCTCCACTTT. It codes for CASGMGQHNSPLHF.

The chain is built from TRBV27 and TRBJ1-6; 7 positions agree with TRBD1. V lost 5 bases, J lost 4 bases, and 8 bases stayed unmatched. Germline assignment: CDR1 MNHEY and CDR2 SMNVEV (reference sequence). The CDR3 is 16 residues long. CDR3 loop: CASSPRQTGYNSPLHF. The DNA for the CDR3 is TGTGCCAGCAGTCCAAGACAGACAGGGTATAATTCACCCCTCCACTTT.

The V and J genes are TRBV5-4 and TRBJ2-1, with 12 bases aligning to TRBD2. With V trimmed by 4 bases and J by 6 bases, 5 bases remained unmatched. Germline V gives CDR1 SGHNT, CDR2 YYREEE (reference sequence). This CDR3 has 15 amino acids. The CDR3 nucleotides are TGTGCCAGCAGCCCCGGACTAGCGGGATTCAATGAGCAGTTCTTC. Translating gives CASSPGLAGFNEQFF.

About this clone: Germline and junction disagree at one end, which may indicate a read error. The genes are TRBV7-7 and TRBJ2-5, with TRBD2 matching over 11 bases. Per germline, CDR1 SSHAT and CDR2 FNYEAQ (reference sequence). This CDR3 is 17 amino acids long. The CDR3 reads CASSLGIAGGPEETQYF. The CDR3 nucleotides are TGTGCTAGCAGCTTAGGGATAGCGGGAGGGCCAGAAGAGACCCAGTACTTC.

The chain has TRBV18 and TRBJ1-5; no reliable D call. The CDR3 runs to 13 residues. Germline V gives CDR1 KGHSH, CDR2 LQKENI. V lost 2 bases and J lost 3, with 5 bases in between. In nucleotides, the CDR3 is TGTGCCAGCTCACCAGAGGTCAATCAGCCCCAGCATTTT. This codes for CASSPEVNQPQHF.